One and the same sample provided the 10 T cell receptor beta chains below, sequenced in a study of T-cell reconstitution after alpha-beta-depleted transplantation in children. Using unique molecular identifiers, the investigators prepared the TCRbeta library. TCRdb reprocessed the PCR reads via MiXCR and lists one record per CDR3 protein. The table lists about 980,000 distinct CDR3 sequences, less than 30% of them singletons. Sequenced material: PBMCs, mostly from graft donor cells, taken 360 days after TCRalphabeta/CD19-depleted stem cell transplant. These receptors were obtained from a boy under two years old who had a stem cell transplant for SCID, so the T cells may come from the graft donor.

This clonotype has just a few counts. This CDR3 is CASSLSAGGWYNEQFF. CDR3 in DNA: TGTGCCAGCAGTTTGTCGGCCGGGGGGTGGTACAATGAGCAGTTCTTC. The rearrangement uses TRBV12-3 or TRBV12-4 and TRBJ2-1; TRBD2 aligns across 7 bases. The junction had 9 bases not matched to a gene; V was cut back by 3 bases and J by 4 bases. The CDR3 runs to 16 residues.

This clonotype was seen at least ten times. The chain links TRBV20-1 to TRBJ2-3; the D is unclear. There are 12 residues in the CDR3. Per the germline V gene, CDR1 is DFQATT and CDR2 is SNEGSKA (reference sequence). Trimming pared 2 bases from V and 7 bases from J, leaving 10 bases between. CDR3 residues: CSARIQGNTQYF. Written as DNA, the CDR3 is TGCAGTGCTAGAATTCAAGGGAATACGCAGTATTTT.

This clonotype was picked up a small number of times. This chain links TRBV7-9 with TRBJ1-2; no definite D call. V lost 1 base, J lost 7 bases, and 10 bases lay in between. The CDR3 is 13 residues long. CDR1 is SEHNR and CDR2 is FQNEAQ in the germline V gene (reference sequence). The CDR3: CASSLVRSGGYTF. The CDR3 DNA sequence: TGTGCCAGCAGCTTAGTCCGCTCGGGTGGCTACACCTTC.

The chain couples TRBV5-1 to TRBJ1-2; D unclear. There are 14 residues in the CDR3. Looked up from germline, CDR1 is SGHRS and CDR2 is YFSETQ. Trimming stripped 4 bases from V and 2 bases from J, with 12 bases between. The CDR3 sequence: CASSGTAQNYGYTF. The CDR3 bases are TGCGCCAGCAGCGGTACCGCACAGAACTATGGCTACACCTTC.

V and J are TRBV12-3 or TRBV12-4 and TRBJ2-5, with 9 bases identical to TRBD2. V was pared by 0 bases and J by 5 bases, with 7 bases of the junction left unmatched. This CDR3 is built from 16 residues. CDR3 coding DNA: TGTGCCAGCAGTTTAGCCGCAGCGGGGGGTAGGGAGACCCAGTACTTC. Amino acids: CASSLAAAGGRETQYF.

The chain carries TRBV4-1 and TRBJ2-7; perhaps TRBD2 as D (6 bases). This CDR3 is 15 amino acids long. Per germline, CDR1 MGHRA and CDR2 YSYEKL. With 4 bases removed from V and 0 bases from J, the gap between germline ends came to 13 bases. The DNA of the CDR3 is TGCGCCAGCAGCCTCTCCGGAGGGCGCTCCTACGAGCAGTACTTC. This encodes CASSLSGGRSYEQYF.

This chain uses TRBV9 with TRBJ2-3; D not resolved. CDR3 length: 15 amino acids. V shed 0 bases and J shed 0 bases, with 8 bases lying between them. Looked up from germline, CDR1 is SGDLS and CDR2 is YYNGEE. The CDR3 region is CASSVAHSSTDTQYF. The CDR3, as DNA: TGTGCCAGCAGCGTAGCACATTCTAGCACAGATACGCAGTATTTT.

The chain recombines TRBV5-1 with TRBJ1-2; no firm D call. Germline lookup yields CDR1 SGHRS and CDR2 YFSETQ. This CDR3 comprises 13 residues. V lost 1 base, J lost 6 bases, and 10 bases lay in between. CDR3 in amino acids: CASSLITSHGYTF. CDR3 DNA: TGCGCCAGCAGCTTGATTACAAGTCATGGCTACACCTTC.

J is TRBJ1-6 and V is TRBV27; 8 bases match TRBD1. There are 15 residues in the CDR3. The junction had 7 bases not matched to a gene; V was cut back by 6 bases and J by 6 bases. From germline, CDR1 is MNHEY and CDR2 SMNVEV (reference sequence). The CDR3 here is CASRWTGRGNSPLHF. The CDR3 DNA follows: TGTGCCAGCAGATGGACAGGGAGGGGTAATTCACCCCTCCACTTT.

This chain connects TRBV14 to TRBJ1-1; 9 bases map to TRBD1. The V gene end was trimmed by 4 bases and the J gene end by 5 bases; junction bases not matched to a gene: 20. The CDR3 extends over 19 amino acids. The germline V gene encodes CDR1 SGHDN and CDR2 FVKESK. The CDR3 sequence is CASSPLTPGQGRLGTEAFF. In DNA, the CDR3 is TGTGCCAGCAGCCCCCTAACTCCGGGACAGGGTAGGTTGGGAACTGAAGCTTTCTTT.